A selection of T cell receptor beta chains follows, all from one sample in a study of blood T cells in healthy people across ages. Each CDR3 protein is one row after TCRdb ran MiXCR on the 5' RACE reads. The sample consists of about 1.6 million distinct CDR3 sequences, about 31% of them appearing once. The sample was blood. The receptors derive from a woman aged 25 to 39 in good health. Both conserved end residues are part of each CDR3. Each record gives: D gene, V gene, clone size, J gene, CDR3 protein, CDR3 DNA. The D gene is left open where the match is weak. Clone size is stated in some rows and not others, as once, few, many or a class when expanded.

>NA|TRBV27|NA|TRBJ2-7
CASSSRRVIGNEQYF
TGTGCCAGCAGTTCGCGCAGGGTGATTGGGAACGAGCAGTACTTC
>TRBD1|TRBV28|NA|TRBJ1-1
CASSWDREGGDTEAFF
TGTGCCAGCAGTTGGGACAGGGAAGGAGGCGACACTGAAGCTTTCTTT
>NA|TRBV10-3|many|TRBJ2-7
CAISEASRAATYEQYF
TGTGCCATCAGTGAGGCCTCTAGGGCCGCGACCTACGAGCAGTACTTC
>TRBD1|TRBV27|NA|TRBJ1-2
CASSYRGTYGYTF
TGTGCCAGCAGTTACAGGGGCACCTATGGCTACACCTTC
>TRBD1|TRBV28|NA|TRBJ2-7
CASSSDRGLAQPYEQYF
TGTGCCAGCAGTTCGGACAGGGGCCTAGCTCAGCCCTACGAGCAGTACTTC
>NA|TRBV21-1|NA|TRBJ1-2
CASVKTDEGANYGYTF
TGTGCCAGCGTAAAGACTGATGAGGGGGCTAACTATGGCTACACCTTC
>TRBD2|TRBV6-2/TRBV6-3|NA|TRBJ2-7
CASSTNPGTTGYEQYF
TGTGCCAGCAGTACCAATCCCGGGACTACCGGATACGAGCAGTACTTC
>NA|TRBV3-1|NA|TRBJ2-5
CASSRLTGQETQYF
TGTGCCAGCAGCCGACTAACGGGGCAAGAGACCCAGTACTTC
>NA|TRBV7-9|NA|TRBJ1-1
CASSLPGVGTEAFF
TGTGCCAGCAGCTTACCAGGGGTAGGGACTGAAGCTTTCTTT
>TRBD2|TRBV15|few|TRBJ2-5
CATRAGGVATQYF
TGTGCCACCAGAGCCGGGGGGGTCGCGACCCAGTACTTC
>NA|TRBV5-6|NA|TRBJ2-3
CASSFLRSPLITDTQYF
TGTGCCAGCAGCTTTCTACGCAGCCCACTCATCACAGATACGCAGTATTTT
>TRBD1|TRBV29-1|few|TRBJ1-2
CSGERTGVGYTF
TGCAGCGGAGAAAGGACAGGGGTTGGCTACACCTTC
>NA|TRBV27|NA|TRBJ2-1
CASSFRTGENEQFF
TGTGCCAGCAGTTTTCGGACGGGGGAGAATGAGCAGTTCTTC
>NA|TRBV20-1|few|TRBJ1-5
CSARMSNQPQHF
TGCAGTGCTAGAATGAGCAATCAGCCCCAGCATTTT
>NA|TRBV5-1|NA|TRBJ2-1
CASSNTGTRLYNKQFF
TGCGCCAGCAGCAATACCGGGACTCGCCTTTACAATAAGCAGTTCTTC
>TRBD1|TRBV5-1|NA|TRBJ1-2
CASSLETGRYGYTF
TGCGCCAGCAGCTTGGAGACAGGGCGCTATGGCTACACCTTC
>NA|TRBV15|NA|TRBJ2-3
CATRKYPGSTDTQYF
TGTGCCACCAGGAAGTACCCGGGTAGCACAGATACGCAGTATTTT
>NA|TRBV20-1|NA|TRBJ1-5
CSARENTGQYSNQPQHF
TGCAGTGCTAGAGAAAATACGGGCCAGTATAGCAATCAGCCCCAGCATTTT
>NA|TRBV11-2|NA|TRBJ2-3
CASSFDLSTDTQYF
TGTGCCAGCAGCTTTGACCTGAGCACAGATACGCAGTATTTT
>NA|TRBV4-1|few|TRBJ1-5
CASSQEIGSFNQPQHF
TGCGCCAGCAGCCAAGAAATTGGGTCCTTCAATCAGCCCCAGCATTTT
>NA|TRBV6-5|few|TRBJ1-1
CASHRDPNTEAFF
TGTGCCAGTCACCGGGACCCAAACACTGAAGCTTTCTTT
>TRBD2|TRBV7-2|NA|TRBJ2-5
CASSSGLAAPWRETQYF
TGTGCCAGCAGCTCGGGACTAGCGGCGCCATGGAGGGAGACCCAGTACTTC
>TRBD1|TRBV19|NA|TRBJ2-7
CASRRSGQADSYEQYF
TGTGCCAGTAGGCGATCGGGACAGGCGGACTCCTACGAGCAGTACTTC
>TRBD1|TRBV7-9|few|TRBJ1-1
CASSLNRGENTEAFF
TGTGCCAGCAGCTTAAACAGGGGGGAGAACACTGAAGCTTTCTTT
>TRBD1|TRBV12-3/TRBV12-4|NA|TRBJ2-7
CASKLDPGQGVYF
TGTGCCAGCAAACTAGACCCGGGACAGGGCGTGTACTTC
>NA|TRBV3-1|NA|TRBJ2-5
CASSQEVSPETQYF
TGTGCCAGCAGCCAAGAAGTTTCTCCAGAGACCCAGTACTTC
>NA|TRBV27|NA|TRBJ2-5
CASKIGGRATQYF
TGTGCCAGCAAAATAGGGGGGAGGGCGACCCAGTACTTC
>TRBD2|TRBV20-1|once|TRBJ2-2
CSARSMLAGGTGELFF
TGCAGTGCTAGATCTATGCTAGCGGGAGGCACCGGGGAGCTGTTTTTT
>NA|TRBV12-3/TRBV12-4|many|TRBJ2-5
CASRSAPETQYF
TGTGCCAGCAGGTCAGCACCAGAGACCCAGTACTTC
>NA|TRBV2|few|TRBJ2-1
CASRALAPEQFF
TGTGCCAGCAGGGCCCTAGCGCCGGAGCAGTTCTTC
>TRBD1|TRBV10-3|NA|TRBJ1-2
CAISGVRDRDNGNYGYTF
TGTGCCATCAGTGGGGTCCGGGACAGGGATAATGGGAACTATGGCTACACCTTC
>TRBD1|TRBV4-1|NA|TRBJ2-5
CASSQIFYRGETQYF
TGCGCCAGCAGCCAAATATTCTACAGGGGTGAGACCCAGTACTTC
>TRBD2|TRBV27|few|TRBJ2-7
CASSLKSSGAYEQYF
TGTGCCAGCAGTTTAAAGTCTAGCGGGGCCTACGAGCAGTACTTC
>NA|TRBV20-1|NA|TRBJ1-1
CSARSPKNTEAFF
TGCAGTGCTAGAAGCCCTAAGAACACTGAAGCTTTCTTT
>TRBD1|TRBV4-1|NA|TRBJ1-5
CASSHEGDRDQPQHF
TGCGCCAGCAGCCACGAGGGGGACAGGGATCAGCCCCAGCATTTT
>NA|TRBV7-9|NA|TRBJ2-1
CASSLFWSGPYNEQFF
TGTGCCAGCAGCCTTTTTTGGTCCGGACCCTACAATGAGCAGTTCTTC
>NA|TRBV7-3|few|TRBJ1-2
CASSPYGGRDGYTF
TGTGCCAGCAGCCCCTATGGGGGCAGGGACGGCTACACCTTC
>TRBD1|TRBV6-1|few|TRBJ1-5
CASSEGQGSDEPQHF
TGTGCCAGCAGTGAAGGACAGGGTTCTGATGAGCCCCAGCATTTT
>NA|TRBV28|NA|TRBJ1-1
CAILPGFGTEAFF
TGTGCCATCCTACCGGGCTTTGGCACTGAAGCTTTCTTT
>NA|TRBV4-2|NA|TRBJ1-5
CASSPEAGVSNQPQHF
TGTGCCAGCAGCCCTGAAGCAGGGGTTAGCAATCAGCCCCAGCATTTT
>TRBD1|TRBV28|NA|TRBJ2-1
CASTHSRTGHNEQFF
TGTGCCAGCACCCACTCCCGGACAGGGCACAATGAGCAGTTCTTC
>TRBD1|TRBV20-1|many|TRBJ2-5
CSALQGETQYF
TGCAGTGCGCTACAGGGGGAGACCCAGTACTTC
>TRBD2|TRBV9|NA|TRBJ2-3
CASSERLAMGTDTQYF
TGTGCCAGCAGCGAACGACTAGCCATGGGCACAGATACGCAGTATTTT
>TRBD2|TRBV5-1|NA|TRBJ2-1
CASSWTLAGGSYNEQFF
TGCGCCAGCAGCTGGACCCTAGCGGGAGGCTCCTACAATGAGCAGTTCTTC
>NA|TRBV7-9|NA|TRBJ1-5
CASSSWDTRSQPQHF
TGTGCCAGCAGTTCTTGGGACACTCGCAGTCAGCCCCAGCATTTT
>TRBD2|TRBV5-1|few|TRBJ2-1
CASSVIAGGPGDEQFF
TGCGCCAGCAGCGTCATCGCGGGAGGGCCGGGGGATGAGCAGTTCTTC
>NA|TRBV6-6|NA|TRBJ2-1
CASRTGSSEQFF
TGTGCCAGTCGAACAGGGAGTAGTGAGCAGTTCTTC
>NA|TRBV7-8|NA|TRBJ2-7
CASSFSGPGSYEQYF
TGTGCCAGCAGCTTTTCAGGGCCTGGCTCCTACGAGCAGTACTTC
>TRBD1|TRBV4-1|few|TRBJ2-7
CASSQDRQGTPGGQYF
TGCGCCAGCAGCCAAGATCGACAGGGTACCCCTGGGGGGCAGTACTTC
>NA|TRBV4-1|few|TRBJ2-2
CASSPTLGLNTGELFF
TGCGCCAGCAGCCCTACCTTGGGACTGAACACCGGGGAGCTGTTTTTT
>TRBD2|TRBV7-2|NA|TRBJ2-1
CASSIPTGLLDLAGGLNYNEQFF
TGTGCCAGCAGCATACCGACAGGGTTACTCGACCTAGCGGGGGGCCTCAACTACAATGAGCAGTTCTTC
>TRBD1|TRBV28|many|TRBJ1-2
CASSSSGTGDRYGYTF
TGTGCCAGCAGTTCTTCCGGGACAGGGGATCGCTATGGCTACACCTTC
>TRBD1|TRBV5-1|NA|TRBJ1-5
CVSRQDRGQPQHF
TGCGTCAGCAGACAGGACAGGGGGCAGCCCCAGCATTTT
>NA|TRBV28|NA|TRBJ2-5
CASSNGQSQETQYF
TGTGCCAGCAGCAACGGACAGTCCCAAGAGACCCAGTACTTC
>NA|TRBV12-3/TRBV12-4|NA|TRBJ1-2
CTSTPGKGGGYTF
TGTACCAGCACCCCCGGAAAGGGCGGAGGCTACACCTTC
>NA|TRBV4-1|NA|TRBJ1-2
CASSQFTALNYGYTF
TGCGCCAGCAGCCAATTCACTGCCCTTAACTATGGCTACACCTTC
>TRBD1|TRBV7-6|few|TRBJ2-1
CASSLRTGTGANYGEQFF
TGTGCCAGCAGCCTTCGTACGGGGACAGGGGCCAACTACGGAGAGCAGTTCTTC